This T cell receptor beta chain is drawn from a study of shared clonotypes between healthy human individuals. The method was immunoSEQ multiplex PCR; TCRdb's version includes in-frame clones alone and lacks a portion of them. The sample carries roughly 2 million clones, about 95% recorded once. Selected positively for CCR7 and CD45RO-negative, naive CD8 cells excluded terminally differentiated effector memory CD45RA+ cells. The CDR3 extends over 17 amino acids. Germline trimming cut 0 bases from V and 2 bases from J; bases unmatched to any gene: 10. Germline values: CDR1 LGHNA, CDR2 YSLEER. This receptor was identified in a man aged 18 to 29 in good health. The sequencing sample was made of naive CD8+ T cells sorted from blood. The V gene is TRBV4-3, the J gene TRBJ2-7; TRBD1 matches 7 bases. CDR3 coding DNA: TGCGCCAGCAGCCAAGAGCCAGGGACAGAAGCTGCCTACGAGCAGTACTTC. Protein product: CASSQEPGTEAAYEQYF.